A single sample gave rise to the 22 T cell receptor beta chains below, sequenced in a study of beta chain features in type 1 diabetes. Findings of the study overall: Among all four CD4+ subsets, Type 1 diabetes patients had TCRB CDR3s that were moderately but significantly shorter.

cDNA synthesis used the whole RNA isolate, giving expressed TCRB sequences. Sequenced by immunoSEQ multiplex PCR; TCRdb stores in-frame clones only, minus some. Of approximately 260,000 clones in the sample, about a fifth are singletons; the top ten hold less than 0.03%. The antigens of these receptors remain unknown. The sequenced sample was naive CD4+ T cells from blood. The receptor set was obtained from a middle-aged woman with type 1 diabetes.

This chain uses TRBV11-2 with TRBJ2-3; possible D gene TRBD2, 6 bases. Germline V lookup: CDR1 SGHAT, CDR2 FQNNGV. There are 17 residues in the CDR3. V gave up 1 base and J gave up 0 bases, with 14 bases separating them. CDR3: CASSLVGRSSSTDTQYF. The CDR3 DNA follows: TGTGCCAGCAGCTTAGTGGGGAGGAGCTCTAGCACAGATACGCAGTATTTT.

There are a few counts of this clone. The chain is built from TRBV6-5 and TRBJ2-1, with a possible D match to TRBD2 (6 bases). This CDR3 comprises 15 residues. V lost 2 bases and J lost 6, with 14 bases in between. CDR1 MNHEY and CDR2 SVGAGI come from the germline V gene. The CDR3 region is CASSYGGVLGNEQFF. The CDR3 coding sequence is TGTGCCAGCAGTTACGGCGGGGTGCTGGGCAATGAGCAGTTCTTC.

The chain joins TRBV29-1 to TRBJ1-1; 9 bases agree with TRBD1. V shed 5 bases, J shed 10 bases, and the junction held 11 bases outside the gene matches. The CDR3 runs to 13 residues. The V gene's germline CDR1 is SQVTM and CDR2 ANQGSEA. The CDR3 loop is CSVQTTGGEPAFF. The DNA for the CDR3 is TGCAGCGTTCAAACAACAGGGGGCGAGCCAGCTTTCTTT.

The chain recombines TRBV2 with TRBJ2-1, with TRBD1 as a possible D gene (5 bases). V lost 6 bases and J 8 bases, leaving 14 bases between the germline ends. Looked up from germline, CDR1 is SNHLY and CDR2 is FYNNEI. This CDR3 contains 13 residues. The CDR3 region is CASRGHEGDEQFF. The CDR3, as DNA: TGTGCCAGCAGGGGGCACGAAGGTGATGAGCAGTTCTTC.

The sample holds a few counts of this clone. The chain carries TRBV4-1 and TRBJ2-1, with a possible D match to TRBD1 (6 bases). CDR1 and CDR2 (germline): MGHRA, YSYEKL. The CDR3 loop spans 14 amino acids. Trimming took off 0 bases at V and 9 bases at J, with 12 bases between the two ends. CDR3 bases: TGCGCCAGCAGCCAAGATGGACAGCCGGGTGAGCAGTTCTTC. Protein: CASSQDGQPGEQFF.

The rearrangement links TRBV7-2 to TRBJ1-2; weak D call: TRBD1 (5 bases). Trimming removed 4 bases from V and 5 bases from J, with 8 bases in between. The germline V gene encodes CDR1 SGHTA and CDR2 FQGNSA. The length of the CDR3 is 12 residues. CDR3 nucleotide sequence: TGTGCCAGCAGCTATGGGGCGTATGGCTACACCTTC. This translates into CASSYGAYGYTF.

This chain uses TRBV7-3 with TRBJ1-1; a possible D gene is TRBD1 (5 bases). V lost 4 bases and J 3 bases, leaving 9 bases between the germline ends. The CDR3 is made up of 13 amino acids. Germline CDR1 and CDR2: SGHTA and FQGTGA. The chain's CDR3 is CASSSQGYTEAFF. DNA for the CDR3: TGTGCCAGCAGCTCGCAGGGATACACTGAAGCTTTCTTT.

This chain links TRBV11-2 with TRBJ2-7; D might be TRBD2 (5 bases). V was cut by 3 bases and J by 6 bases, with 15 bases left in between. This CDR3 is built from 14 residues. In germline, CDR1 is SGHAT, CDR2 FQNNGV. CDR3 residues: CASSLGLTSGEQYF. The CDR3 DNA reads as TGTGCCAGCAGCTTGGGCCTTACCAGCGGCGAGCAGTACTTC.

This clone came up a few times. V and J are TRBV28 and TRBJ2-1; 8 nucleotides align to TRBD2. Germline loops: CDR1 MDHEN, CDR2 SYDVKM. The CDR3 consists of 16 residues. With V trimmed by 4 bases and J by 3 bases, 8 bases remained unmatched. CDR3 sequence reads: CASSSPRSGSYNEQFF. The CDR3 DNA reads TGTGCCAGCAGTTCCCCCAGGAGCGGGAGCTACAATGAGCAGTTCTTC.

This chain connects TRBV5-1 to TRBJ2-1; 7 nucleotides line up with TRBD1. The CDR3 has 16 amino acids. Losses at the gene ends were 4 bases for V and 0 bases for J; bases not matched to a gene: 7. CDR1 and CDR2 from the germline V gene are SGHRS and YFSETQ. Here the CDR3 DNA reads TGCGCCAGCAGCCTGTCGGGACAGAGCTCCTACAATGAGCAGTTCTTC. It is translated as CASSLSGQSSYNEQFF.

J is TRBJ2-2 and V is TRBV9; 10 positions match TRBD2. CDR1 and CDR2 (germline): SGDLS, YYNGEE. The CDR3 has 18 residues. V shed 0 bases and J 4 bases; nucleotides not matched to a gene: 9. DNA for the CDR3: TGTGCCAGCAGCGTAGCTAGCGGGGGATTCGGATTCACCGGGGAGCTGTTTTTT. Protein sequence: CASSVASGGFGFTGELFF.

This clone was seen a few times. The chain employs TRBV9 and TRBJ2-3; weak D call: TRBD2 (6 bases). Germline CDR1 reads SGDLS; CDR2 reads YYNGEE. This CDR3 is built from 16 residues. Trimming removed 2 bases from V and 2 bases from J, with 15 bases in between. The CDR3 nucleotides are TGTGCCAGCAGCGTCTCGGGGGTCTTTACCACAGATACGCAGTATTTT. It is translated as CASSVSGVFTTDTQYF.

The rearrangement joins TRBV2 to TRBJ2-6, with D perhaps matching TRBD2 (5 bases). The germline V gene encodes CDR1 SNHLY and CDR2 FYNNEI. Trimming left V 10 bases short and J 0 bases short, with 13 bases between. The CDR3 spans 15 residues. The CDR3 region has the DNA TGTGCCAACTCACTAGGGAGCTCTGGGGCCAACGTCCTGACTTTC. It is translated as CANSLGSSGANVLTF.

V gene TRBV10-2 combines with J gene TRBJ1-5; 10 nucleotides line up with TRBD1. The CDR3 consists of 17 residues. CDR1 is WSHSY and CDR2 is SAAADI in the germline V gene. V dropped 6 bases and J dropped 2; count of bases not matched to a gene: 10. CDR3 sequence: CASSPGTGVSGNQPQHF. In nucleotides, the CDR3 is TGCGCCAGCAGCCCCGGGACAGGGGTTTCGGGCAATCAGCCCCAGCATTTT.

This clone was counted a few times. The chain links TRBV10-3 to TRBJ1-1; 7 nucleotides match TRBD1. The CDR3 runs to 12 residues. After removal of 10 bases from V and 2 bases from J, the junction contained 4 bases not matched to a gene. CDR1 ENHRY and CDR2 SYGVKD come from the germline V gene. In nucleotides, the CDR3 is TGTGCCACCGGGACAGCTAACACTGAAGCTTTCTTT. This codes for CATGTANTEAFF.

This clone was counted only a few times. This chain connects TRBV4-3 to TRBJ2-1, with no clear D. The CDR3 totals 14 residues. The V and J ends lost 0 bases and 2 bases respectively, with 5 bases between them. Germline values: CDR1 LGHNA, CDR2 YSLEER. The CDR3 nucleotides are TGCGCCAGCAGCCAAGAGGCCACCTACAATGAGCAGTTCTTC. Protein product: CASSQEATYNEQFF.

V gene TRBV30 combines with J gene TRBJ2-7; 11 nucleotides line up with TRBD2. CDR1 is GTSNPN and CDR2 is SVGIG in the germline V gene (reference sequence). The ends lost 3 bases at V and 0 bases at J; junction bases unmatched: 10. This CDR3 region has 17 residues. CDR3 protein: CAWSEGLAEHFSYEQYF. CDR3 DNA: TGTGCCTGGAGCGAGGGACTAGCGGAACACTTCTCCTACGAGCAGTACTTC.

This clone was detected a few times. The chain links TRBV18 to TRBJ2-3; D gene ambiguous. Looked up from germline, CDR1 is KGHSH and CDR2 is LQKENI. V shed 2 bases and J shed 2 bases, with 8 bases lying between them. This CDR3 has 14 amino acids. For the CDR3, the DNA is TGTGCCAGCTCACCAGCCAGTCTCACAGATACGCAGTATTTT. Translating it yields CASSPASLTDTQYF.

A few counts support this clone. The genes are TRBV4-2 and TRBJ1-5; D gene uncertain. Per the germline V gene, CDR1 is LGHNA and CDR2 is YNFKEQ. The CDR3 runs 14 residues. V lost 0 bases and J lost 4, with 7 bases in between. CDR3 protein: CASSQEGGNQPQHF. The CDR3 DNA reads TGTGCCAGCAGCCAAGAAGGAGGGAATCAGCCCCAGCATTTT.

The V and J genes are TRBV4-1 and TRBJ1-4; weak D call: TRBD1 (6 bases). Trimming shortened V by 3 bases and J by 11 bases, and 10 bases separated the two germline ends. The CDR3 runs 12 residues. The germline CDR1 and CDR2 sequences are MGHRA and YSYEKL. The CDR3 spells CASSHSQGKLFF. Written as DNA, the CDR3 is TGCGCCAGCAGCCATTCACAGGGTAAACTGTTTTTT.

The rearrangement links TRBV6-5 to TRBJ1-2, with 9 nucleotides matching TRBD1. The CDR3 spans 15 residues. V trimming: 3 bases; J trimming: 6 bases; junction bases outside the gene matches: 8. Germline CDR1 reads MNHEY; CDR2 reads SVGAGI. In DNA form, the CDR3 reads TGTGCCAGCAGTTATCGCACGTGGGACAGGGATGGCTACACCTTC. Translation: CASSYRTWDRDGYTF.

The chain recombines TRBV29-1 with TRBJ1-1; 10 bases fit TRBD1. CDR3 length: 12 residues. Per germline, CDR1 SQVTM and CDR2 ANQGSEA. V was clipped by 7 bases and J by 10 bases; unmatched bases: 9. The CDR3 protein is CSGGLGDRGAFF. The CDR3 DNA is TGCAGCGGTGGATTAGGGGACAGGGGAGCTTTCTTT. Variable domain in full (rest from reference TRBV29-1 and TRBJ1-1): SAVISQKPSRDICQRGTSLTIQCQVDSQVTMMFWYRQQPGQSLTLIATANQGSEATYESGFVIDKFPISRPNLTFSTLTVSNMSPEDSSIYLCSGGLGDRGAFFGQGTRLTVV.